The rows below give T cell receptor beta chains drawn from one sample of a study of cytomegalovirus exposure and HLA in healthy donors. This table comes from immunoSEQ multiplex PCR, and its TCRdb copy is limited to in-frame clones, with some not included. The data show about 130,000 clones, 90% to 97% seen once. The sequencing input was PBMCs. The receptor set was obtained from a man between 18 and 29 years old in good health and CMV-seronegative. Both conserved end residues are part of each CDR3. The D gene is left open where the match is weak. Some rows have no size entry. The others give once, few or many, or a class for an expanded clone.

. | . | TRBJ2-3 | TRBV7-3 | CASSSIQDTQYF | TGTGCCAGCAGCTCAATTCAAGATACGCAGTATTTT
TRBD2 | . | TRBJ2-2 | TRBV29-1 | CSVVTSGTNTGELFF | TGCAGCGTTGTGACTAGCGGGACCAACACCGGGGAGCTGTTTTTT
. | . | TRBJ2-7 | TRBV27 | CASSLGQTYEQYF | TGTGCCAGCAGTTTAGGACAGACCTACGAGCAGTACTTC
TRBD2 | once | TRBJ2-2 | TRBV7-2 | CASSLSLAGVNTGELFF | TGTGCCAGCAGCTTAAGTCTAGCGGGAGTGAACACCGGGGAGCTGTTTTTT
TRBD2 | . | TRBJ2-7 | TRBV6-4 | CASSDILLLNSQRERRYEQYF | TGTGCCAGCAGTGACATCCTCCTCTTAAACTCACAGCGGGAGCGTAGGTACGAGCAGTACTTC
TRBD1 | . | TRBJ2-7 | TRBV6-5 | CASRAGTGVSYEQYF | TGTGCCAGCAGAGCAGGGACAGGGGTTTCCTACGAGCAGTACTTC
. | . | TRBJ1-1 | TRBV6-6 | CATADLMNTEAFF | TGTGCCACGGCAGACTTAATGAACACTGAAGCTTTCTTT
. | . | TRBJ2-7 | TRBV7-9 | CASSLRGTYEQYF | TGTGCCAGCAGCTTACGAGGTACCTACGAGCAGTACTTC
. | . | TRBJ2-5 | TRBV7-9 | CASSQQGVQETQYF | TGTGCCAGCAGCCAACAGGGAGTACAAGAGACCCAGTACTTC
. | . | TRBJ1-1 | TRBV6-5 | CASSYGAGLGTEAFF | TGTGCCAGCAGTTACGGGGCAGGGTTGGGCACTGAAGCTTTCTTT
. | . | TRBJ1-5 | TRBV28 | CASSLPGGDSNQPQHF | TGTGCCAGCAGTTTACCCGGCGGGGATAGCAATCAGCCCCAGCATTTT
. | . | TRBJ1-5 | TRBV28 | CATTPQGQGQPQHF | TGTGCCACCACCCCGCAGGGCCAGGGACAGCCCCAGCATTTT
TRBD2 | . | TRBJ2-5 | TRBV11-1 | CASKAGGLTQYF | TGTGCCAGCAAAGCGGGAGGTTTGACCCAGTACTTC
. | . | TRBJ2-3 | TRBV28 | CASILRAYRPHF | TGTGCCAGCATCTTACGAGCCTATCGTCCGCATTTT
. | . | TRBJ1-2 | TRBV5-6 | CASSLGGGNYGYTF | TGTGCCAGCAGCTTGGGGGGCGGAAACTATGGCTACACCTTC
TRBD2 | . | TRBJ2-7 | TRBV11-2 | CASSSRTSGSRGEQYF | TGTGCCAGCAGCTCACGGACTAGCGGGAGTAGGGGCGAGCAGTACTTC
. | . | TRBJ1-1 | TRBV7-3 | CASSLIAGNTEAFF | TGTGCCAGCAGCTTAATTGCCGGGAACACTGAAGCTTTCTTT
. | . | TRBJ2-1 | TRBV5-8 | CASNFGLSADEQFF | TGTGCCAGCAACTTCGGACTATCCGCCGATGAGCAGTTCTTC
. | once | TRBJ1-3 | TRBV7-9 | CASSRGGSSGNTIYF | TGTGCCAGCAGCAGGGGGGGAAGCTCTGGAAACACCATATATTTT
. | few | TRBJ2-3 | TRBV2 | CASSFNPLLTRTDTQYF | TGTGCCAGCAGTTTTAACCCACTATTGACTAGAACAGATACGCAGTATTTT
TRBD2 | . | TRBJ2-1 | TRBV11-2 | CASSLGLAGKQFNNEQFF | TGTGCCAGCAGCTTAGGACTAGCGGGAAAGCAGTTCAACAATGAGCAGTTCTTC
. | . | TRBJ1-1 | TRBV7-9 | CASSYQGHTEAFF | TGTGCCAGCAGCTACCAGGGGCACACTGAAGCTTTCTTT
. | . | TRBJ2-1 | TRBV28 | CASSSLDSNEQFF | TGTGCCAGCAGTTCCCTGGACAGCAATGAGCAGTTCTTC
. | . | TRBJ2-1 | TRBV7-9 | CASSSRGGGRGNEQFF | TGTGCCAGCAGCTCCCGTGGGGGCGGGAGAGGCAATGAGCAGTTCTTC
. | . | TRBJ1-5 | TRBV7-2 | CASSFMGSNQPQHF | TGTGCCAGCAGCTTTATGGGCTCTAATCAGCCCCAGCATTTT
. | . | TRBJ2-5 | TRBV28 | CASSLLGGGWETQYF | TGTGCCAGCAGTCTCCTAGGGGGAGGGTGGGAGACCCAGTACTTC
. | . | TRBJ2-1 | TRBV11-2 | CASSLAGSGNEQFF | TGTGCCAGCAGCTTAGCGGGGAGCGGGAATGAGCAGTTCTTC
TRBD2 | . | TRBJ2-7 | TRBV7-2 | CASGVAGGPGEQYF | TGTGCCAGCGGTGTAGCGGGAGGGCCAGGGGAGCAGTACTTC
. | . | TRBJ1-5 | TRBV28 | CASTEGDQPQHF | TGTGCCAGCACCGAGGGGGATCAGCCCCAGCATTTT
TRBD1 | once | TRBJ1-1 | TRBV6-6 | CASSTGGPGNTEAFF | TGTGCCAGCAGTACAGGGGGCCCGGGTAACACTGAAGCTTTCTTT
. | . | TRBJ1-5 | TRBV7-9 | CASSSDDGVKAGPQHF | TGTGCCAGCAGCTCGGACGACGGGGTCAAGGCGGGGCCCCAGCATTTT
. | . | TRBJ1-1 | TRBV28 | CASSGRGEGMNTEAFF | TGTGCCAGCAGTGGGCGGGGAGAAGGGATGAACACTGAAGCTTTCTTT
. | . | TRBJ1-1 | TRBV10-3 | CAIRSAELNTEAFF | TGTGCCATCAGGAGCGCAGAGTTGAACACTGAAGCTTTCTTT
. | . | TRBJ2-3 | TRBV7-2 | CASSLAGGSGDTQYF | TGTGCCAGCAGCTTAGCGGGAGGTAGTGGGGATACGCAGTATTTT
. | . | TRBJ2-7 | TRBV7-2 | CASSPWAGVDEQYF | TGTGCCAGCAGCCCTTGGGCAGGGGTTGACGAGCAGTACTTC
. | . | TRBJ1-5 | TRBV27 | CASARRNQPQHF | TGTGCCAGCGCCCGGAGGAATCAGCCCCAGCATTTT
TRBD1 | once | TRBJ2-4 | TRBV28 | CASSLGQLLLAKNIQYF | TGTGCCAGCAGCCTGGGACAGTTACTTCTAGCCAAAAACATTCAGTACTTC
TRBD1 | . | TRBJ1-2 | TRBV5-5 | CASSLVDRGYGYTF | TGTGCCAGCAGCTTGGTCGACAGGGGTTATGGCTACACCTTC
TRBD1 | . | TRBJ2-3 | TRBV28 | CASSYRDRVADTQYF | TGTGCCAGCAGTTACCGGGACAGGGTTGCAGATACGCAGTATTTT
. | . | TRBJ2-3 | TRBV25-1 | CASRLAGAGPQYF | TGTGCCAGCAGATTAGCTGGGGCGGGACCGCAGTATTTT
TRBD1 | . | TRBJ2-4 | TRBV28 | CASSQLGTVTTETKNIQYF | TGTGCCAGCAGTCAACTAGGGACAGTAACAACAGAGACCAAAAACATTCAGTACTTC
. | . | TRBJ2-5 | TRBV13 | CASSSPEAPPQETQYF | TGTGCCAGCAGCTCCCCGGAGGCCCCGCCGCAAGAGACCCAGTACTTC
TRBD1 | . | TRBJ2-1 | TRBV4-3 | CASSPSTGAAYNEQFF | TGCGCCAGCAGCCCATCCACAGGGGCTGCCTACAATGAGCAGTTCTTC
TRBD1 | . | TRBJ2-7 | TRBV18 | CASSPRTGDNYEQYF | TGTGCCAGCTCACCAAGGACAGGGGATAACTACGAGCAGTACTTC
. | . | TRBJ1-1 | TRBV7-8 | CASSLFTGNTEAFF | TGTGCCAGCAGCTTATTTACAGGGAACACTGAAGCTTTCTTT
. | once | TRBJ1-5 | TRBV13 | CASSRGGSNQPQHF | TGTGCCAGCAGCCGCGGGGGGAGCAATCAGCCCCAGCATTTT
TRBD1 | . | TRBJ2-1 | TRBV11-3 | CASSQDRGNEQFF | TGTGCCAGCAGCCAGGACAGGGGGAATGAGCAGTTCTTC
. | . | TRBJ1-1 | TRBV7-2 | CASTRLLNTEAFF | TGTGCCAGCACCCGACTCTTGAACACTGAAGCTTTCTTT
TRBD1 | . | TRBJ2-2 | TRBV11-2 | CASSLISGTGNTGELFF | TGTGCCAGCAGCTTGATTTCCGGGACAGGGAACACCGGGGAGCTGTTTTTT
TRBD2 | . | TRBJ2-2 | TRBV5-3 | CARSPELAGKNTGELFF | TGTGCCAGAAGCCCGGAACTAGCGGGAAAGAACACCGGGGAGCTGTTTTTT
. | . | TRBJ2-3 | TRBV7-2 | CASSLLGPPDTQYF | TGTGCCAGCAGCTTATTGGGCCCTCCAGATACGCAGTATTTT
. | . | TRBJ1-3 | TRBV9 | CASSVRGSGNTIYF | TGTGCCAGCAGCGTAAGAGGCTCTGGAAACACCATATATTTT
. | once | TRBJ2-3 | TRBV6-1 | CASSESRDYVADTQYF | TGTGCCAGCAGTGAGAGCCGGGATTATGTAGCAGATACGCAGTATTTT
. | . | TRBJ1-1 | TRBV7-9 | CASSPITAENTEAFF | TGTGCCAGCAGCCCAATAACAGCAGAGAACACTGAAGCTTTCTTT
TRBD2 | . | TRBJ2-3 | TRBV4-1 | CASSSGAGGETDTQYF | TGCGCCAGCAGCTCGGGGGCGGGAGGGGAAACAGATACGCAGTATTTT
. | once | TRBJ2-5 | TRBV29-1 | CSVKRDFRETQYF | TGCAGCGTTAAACGGGACTTTCGCGAGACCCAGTACTTC
. | . | TRBJ2-1 | TRBV6-5 | CASSYEGRTYNEQFF | TGTGCCAGCAGTTACGAGGGCAGGACTTACAATGAGCAGTTCTTC
. | . | TRBJ2-7 | TRBV19 | CASSITSRFYEQYF | TGTGCCAGTAGTATTACTAGCCGCTTCTACGAGCAGTACTTC
TRBD2 | . | TRBJ2-1 | TRBV5-4 | CASSWTSGRYNEQFF | TGTGCCAGCAGCTGGACTAGCGGGAGGTACAATGAGCAGTTCTTC